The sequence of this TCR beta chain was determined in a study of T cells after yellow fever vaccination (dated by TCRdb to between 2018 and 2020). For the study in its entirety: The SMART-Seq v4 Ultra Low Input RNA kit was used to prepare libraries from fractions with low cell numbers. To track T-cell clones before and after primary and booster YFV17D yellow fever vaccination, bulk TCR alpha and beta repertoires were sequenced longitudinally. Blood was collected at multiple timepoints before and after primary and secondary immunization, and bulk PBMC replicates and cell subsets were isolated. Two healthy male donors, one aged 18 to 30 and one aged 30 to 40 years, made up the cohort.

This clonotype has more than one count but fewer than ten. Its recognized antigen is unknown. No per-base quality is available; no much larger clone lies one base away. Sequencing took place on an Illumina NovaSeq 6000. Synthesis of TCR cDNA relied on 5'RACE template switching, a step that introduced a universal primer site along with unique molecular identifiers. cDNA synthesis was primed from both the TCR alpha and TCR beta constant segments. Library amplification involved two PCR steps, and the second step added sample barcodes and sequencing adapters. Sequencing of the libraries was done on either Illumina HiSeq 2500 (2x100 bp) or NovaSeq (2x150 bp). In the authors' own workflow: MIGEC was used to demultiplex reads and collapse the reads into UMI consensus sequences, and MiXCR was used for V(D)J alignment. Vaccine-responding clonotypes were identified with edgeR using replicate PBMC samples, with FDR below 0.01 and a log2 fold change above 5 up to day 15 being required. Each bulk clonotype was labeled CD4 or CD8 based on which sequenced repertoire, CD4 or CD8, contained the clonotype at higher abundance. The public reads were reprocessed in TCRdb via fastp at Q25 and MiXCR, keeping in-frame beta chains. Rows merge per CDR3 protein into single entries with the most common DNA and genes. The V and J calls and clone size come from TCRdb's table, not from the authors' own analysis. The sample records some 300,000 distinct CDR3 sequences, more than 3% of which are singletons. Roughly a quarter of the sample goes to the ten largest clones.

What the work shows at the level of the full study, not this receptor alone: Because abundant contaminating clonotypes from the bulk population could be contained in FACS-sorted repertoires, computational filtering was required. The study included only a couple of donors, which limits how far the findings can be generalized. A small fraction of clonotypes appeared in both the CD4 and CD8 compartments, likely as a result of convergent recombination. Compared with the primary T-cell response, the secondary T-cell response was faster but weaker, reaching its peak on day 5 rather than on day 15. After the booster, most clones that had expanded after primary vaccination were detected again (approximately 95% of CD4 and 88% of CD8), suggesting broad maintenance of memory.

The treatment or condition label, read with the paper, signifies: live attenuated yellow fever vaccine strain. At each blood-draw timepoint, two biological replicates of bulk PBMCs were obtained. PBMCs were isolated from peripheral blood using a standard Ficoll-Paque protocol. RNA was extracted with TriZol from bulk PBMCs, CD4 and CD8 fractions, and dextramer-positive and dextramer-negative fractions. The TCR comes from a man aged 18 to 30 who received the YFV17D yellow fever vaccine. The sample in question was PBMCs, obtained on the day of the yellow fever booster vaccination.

The nucleotides are TGTGCCAGCAGTGGTGGATACTACGAGCAGTACTTC. It encodes CASSGGYYEQYF. The chain uses TRBV25-1 and TRBJ2-7, with no confidently assigned D gene. Relative to germline, V is 4 bases shorter and J is 3 bases shorter, with 7 bases between their ends. The CDR3 sequence holds 12 residues, the cysteine and phenylalanine included. The only DNA kept is the CDR3, 36 bases in frame from the first base. According to the germline V gene, CDR1 reads MGHDK and CDR2 reads SYGVNS.